The 4 T cell receptor beta chains presented below share a single source sample, sequenced in a study of beta chain features in type 1 diabetes. All of the isolated RNA was reverse transcribed, so expressed TCRB transcripts were sequenced. Data came from immunoSEQ multiplex PCR; TCRdb stores just in-frame clones and leaves some out. The sample carries hundreds of thousands of clones, 15% to 18% recorded once. Sequenced sample: naive CD4+ T cells from blood. Receptors were obtained from a man younger than 35 in good health.

This clone has just a few counts. The V call is TRBV19, the J call TRBJ2-1, with TRBD2 identical over 7 bases. The CDR3 has 19 residues. The germline V gene has CDR1 LNHDA and CDR2 SQIVND (reference sequence). V lost 5 bases and J lost 0; bases outside the gene matches: 16. In DNA, the CDR3 is TGTGCCAGTAGTCTCCAAGCGGGACTAATAAAGAGCTCCTACAATGAGCAGTTCTTC. Its protein product is CASSLQAGLIKSSYNEQFF. Full variable domain (missing parts from reference TRBV19 and TRBJ2-1): DGGITQSPKYLFRKEGQNVTLSCEQNLNHDAMYWYRQDPGQGLRLIYYSQIVNDFQKGDIAEGYSVSREKKESFPLTVTSAQKNPTAFYLCASSLQAGLIKSSYNEQFFGPGTRLTVL.

As concerns this clone: Other DNA sequences in this sample translate to the same CDR3. The chain carries TRBV28 and TRBJ1-1, with D uncertain. V was trimmed by 8 bases and J by 1 base, leaving 5 bases between them. Germline values: CDR1 MDHEN, CDR2 SYDVKM. The CDR3 covers 11 residues. Here the CDR3 reads CASRQNTEAFF. CDR3 DNA: TGTGCCAGCCGACAGAACACTGAAGCTTTCTTT. Drawing the rest from reference TRBV28 and TRBJ1-1, the complete variable domain is DVKVTQSSRYLVKRTGEKVFLECVQDMDHENMFWYRQDPGLGLRLIYFSYDVKMKEKGDIPEGYSVSREKKERFSLILESASTNQTSMYLCASRQNTEAFFGQGTRLTVV.

This clone was counted a few times. The chain employs TRBV5-1 and TRBJ2-3, with TRBD2 as a possible D gene (5 bases). CDR3 length: 15 residues. V lost 5 bases and J lost 2, with 15 bases in between. The germline gives CDR1 SGHRS, CDR2 YFSETQ. CDR3 residues: CASRVPGINTDTQYF. CDR3 sequence (DNA): TGCGCCAGCAGGGTTCCCGGGATTAACACAGATACGCAGTATTTT. Looking up the rest from reference TRBV5-1 and TRBJ2-3 gives the full variable domain: KAGVTQTPRYLIKTRGQQVTLSCSPISGHRSVSWYQQTPGQGLQFLFEYFSETQRNKGNFPGRFSGRQFSNSRSEMNVSTLELGDSALYLCASRVPGINTDTQYFGPGTRLTVL.

The J gene is TRBJ2-1, the V gene TRBV27; TRBD1 matches 9 bases. CDR1 and CDR2 from the germline V gene are MNHEY and SMNVEV (reference sequence). The V gene end was trimmed by 6 bases and the J gene end by 4 bases; junction bases not matched to a gene: 10. CDR3 size: 16 residues. CDR3 loop: CASRQAGTGMYNEQFF. The CDR3 DNA follows: TGTGCCAGCAGGCAGGCCGGGACAGGGATGTACAATGAGCAGTTCTTC.